This T cell receptor (beta chain) was obtained from a study of regulatory T cells. Regarding the study as a whole: In CD3G-deficient patients, conventional CD4+ T cells were enriched for hydrophobic CDR3 residues at positions 6 and 7. Regulatory T cells showed the strongest V-J pair restriction and V/J gene skewing among patient repertoires.

CDR1 and CDR2 from the germline V gene are SEHNR and FQNEAQ (reference sequence). CDR3 length: 13 amino acids. Turning to this clone: Its antigen remains unidentified. One end of the junction is discordant with germline, which a read error may explain.

Autoimmunity was present in every CD3G-deficient patient, worse in two. Patients, 2 to 39 years old, had expanded memory T-cell proportions. Regulatory (CD25-high CD127-low) and conventional (CD25-low CD127-high) CD4+ T cells were sorted separately. The PCR used 52 TRBV and 13 TRBJ primers. Assay used: immunoSEQ multiplex PCR; TCRdb lists only in-frame clones, some missing. The profile covers 30,000 to 40,000 clones, with over 90% appearing a single time and 0.75% to 1% taken by the ten largest. The sequenced material came from conventional CD4+ T cells sorted from blood. The clonotype comes from a child aged 2-15 years with CD3G deficiency. This rearrangement joins TRBV7-9 to TRBJ2-7; D perhaps matches TRBD1 (5 bases). The CDR3 nucleotides read TGTGCCAGCAGCTTAGCATTGGGGCGGTCCATCCACTTC. Its translation is CASSLALGRSIHF.